This T cell receptor beta chain emerged from a study of blood T cell repertoires in COVID-19. The overall study: The United States, Italy and Spain provided the acute and convalescent COVID-19 samples. In each case, the material was cDNA or gDNA derived from T cells, B-cell-depleted T cells, or PBMCs.

Unmatched junction bases numbered 2, after V lost 0 bases and J lost 2 bases. This CDR3 has 15 amino acids. Germline loops: CDR1 SGHRS, CDR2 YFSETQ. Individuals aged roughly 18 to 100 years were recruited from some 26 US areas. Original processing methods: The authors estimated nucleated cell counts from reference gene primer amplification. Generated by immunoSEQ multiplex PCR, the TCRdb table keeps only in-frame clones and is missing some. The D gene and trimming were derived from the DNA, and the V and J assignments and clone size from that table. Of under 250,000 clones in the sample, roughly 91% were seen once.

The TCR was taken from a woman aged 30 to 39 with acute COVID-19. Sequencing was carried out using PBMCs or T cells enriched from blood (not recorded which). The chain has TRBV5-1 and TRBJ1-2, with TRBD1 matching over 9 bases. CDR3 protein: CASSLGDRVNYGYTF. The CDR3, as DNA: TGCGCCAGCAGCTTGGGGGACAGGGTCAACTATGGCTACACCTTC.